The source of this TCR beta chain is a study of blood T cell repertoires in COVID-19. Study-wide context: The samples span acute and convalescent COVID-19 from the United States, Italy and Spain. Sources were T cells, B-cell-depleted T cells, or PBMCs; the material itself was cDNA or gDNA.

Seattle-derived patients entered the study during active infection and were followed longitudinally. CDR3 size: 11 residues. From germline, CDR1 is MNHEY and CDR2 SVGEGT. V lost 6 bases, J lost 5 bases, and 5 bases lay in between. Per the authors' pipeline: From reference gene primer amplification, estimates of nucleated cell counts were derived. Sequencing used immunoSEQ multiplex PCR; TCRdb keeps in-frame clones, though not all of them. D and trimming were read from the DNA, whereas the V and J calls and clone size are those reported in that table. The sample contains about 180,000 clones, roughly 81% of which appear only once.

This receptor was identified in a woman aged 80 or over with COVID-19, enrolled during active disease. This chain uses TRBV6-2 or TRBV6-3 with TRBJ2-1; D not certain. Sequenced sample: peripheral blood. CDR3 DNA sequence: TGTGCCAGCAGCCGCGACAATGAGCAGTTCTTC. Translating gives CASSRDNEQFF.